Detailed here is one TCR beta chain. Clones were sequenced by immunoSEQ multiplex PCR, and TCRdb holds only the in-frame ones, with some missing. Of more than 70,000 clones listed, about 85% were seen once; the top ten hold roughly 3.1%. This sample was included in a study of blood T cell repertoires in COVID-19. Study background: The United States, Italy and Spain provided the acute and convalescent COVID-19 samples.

Germline-derived CDR1 and CDR2 are SGHKS and YYEKEE (reference sequence). The CDR3 totals 13 residues. With 2 bases removed from V and 5 bases from J, the gap between germline ends came to 8 bases. This chain joins TRBV5-5 and TRBJ2-1; D remains unclear. Sequencing used peripheral blood. This TCR was recovered from a woman between 45 and 65 years old with active or convalescent COVID-19. The chain's CDR3 is CASSLVVDNEQFF. The CDR3 DNA is TGTGCCAGCAGCTTAGTAGTGGACAATGAGCAGTTCTTC.